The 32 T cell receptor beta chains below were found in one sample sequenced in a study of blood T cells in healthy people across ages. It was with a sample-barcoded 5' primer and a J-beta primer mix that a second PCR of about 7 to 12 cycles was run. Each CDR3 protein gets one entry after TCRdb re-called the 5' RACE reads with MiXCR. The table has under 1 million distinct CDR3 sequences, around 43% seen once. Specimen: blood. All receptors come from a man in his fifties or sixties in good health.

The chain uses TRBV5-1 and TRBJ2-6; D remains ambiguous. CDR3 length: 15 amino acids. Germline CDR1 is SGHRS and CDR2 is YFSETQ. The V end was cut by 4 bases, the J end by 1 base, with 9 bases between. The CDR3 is CASSVPESGANVLTF. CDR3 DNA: TGCGCCAGCAGCGTGCCGGAATCTGGGGCCAACGTCCTGACTTTC.

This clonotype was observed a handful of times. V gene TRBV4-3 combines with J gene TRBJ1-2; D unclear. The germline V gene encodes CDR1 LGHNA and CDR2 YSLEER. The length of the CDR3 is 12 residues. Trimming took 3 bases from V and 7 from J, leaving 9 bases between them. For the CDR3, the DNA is TGCGCCAGCAGCCACCCGTGGGGTGGCTACACCTTC. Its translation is CASSHPWGGYTF.

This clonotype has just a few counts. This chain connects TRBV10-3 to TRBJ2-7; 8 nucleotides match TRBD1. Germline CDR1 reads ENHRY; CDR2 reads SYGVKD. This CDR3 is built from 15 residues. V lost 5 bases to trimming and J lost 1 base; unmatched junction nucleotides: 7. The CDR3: CAISRPGQASYEQYF. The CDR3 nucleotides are TGTGCCATCAGTCGCCCGGGACAGGCGTCCTACGAGCAGTACTTC.

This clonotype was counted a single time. The CDR3 DNA is TGTGCCAGCAGCCCGCGACAGGGGGCGGCTGAAAAACTGTTTTTT. It specifies CASSPRQGAAEKLFF. The rearrangement joins TRBV7-9 to TRBJ1-4; 10 bases line up with TRBD1. With 5 bases clipped from V and 7 bases from J, the junction kept 7 bases outside the gene matches. The CDR3 length is 15 residues. Germline V gives CDR1 SEHNR, CDR2 FQNEAQ (reference sequence).

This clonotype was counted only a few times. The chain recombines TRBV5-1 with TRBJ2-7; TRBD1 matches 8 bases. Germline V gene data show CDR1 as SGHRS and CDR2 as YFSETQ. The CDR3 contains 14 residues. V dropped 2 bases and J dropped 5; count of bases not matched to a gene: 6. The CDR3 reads CASSLWTGSDEQYF. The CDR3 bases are TGCGCCAGCAGCTTATGGACAGGGTCGGACGAGCAGTACTTC.

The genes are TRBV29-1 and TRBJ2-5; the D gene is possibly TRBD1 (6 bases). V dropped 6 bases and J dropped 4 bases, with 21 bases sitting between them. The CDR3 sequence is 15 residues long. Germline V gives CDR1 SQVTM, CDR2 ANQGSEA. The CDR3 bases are TGCAGCGTGGATCCGGGACACCCAGGACGAGAGACCCAGTACTTC. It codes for CSVDPGHPGRETQYF.

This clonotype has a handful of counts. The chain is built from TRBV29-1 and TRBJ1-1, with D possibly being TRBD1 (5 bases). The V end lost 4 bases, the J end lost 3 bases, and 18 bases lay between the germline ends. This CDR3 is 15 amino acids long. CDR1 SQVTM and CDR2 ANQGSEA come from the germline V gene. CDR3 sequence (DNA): TGCAGCGTTGTCGTATTCGGGGGGGACGACACTGAAGCTTTCTTT. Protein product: CSVVVFGGDDTEAFF.

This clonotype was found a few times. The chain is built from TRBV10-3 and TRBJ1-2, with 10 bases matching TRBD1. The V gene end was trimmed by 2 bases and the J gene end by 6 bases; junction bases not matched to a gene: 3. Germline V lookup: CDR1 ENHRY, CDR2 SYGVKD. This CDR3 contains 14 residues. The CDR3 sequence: CAISEDRGQHGYTF. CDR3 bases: TGTGCCATCAGTGAGGACAGGGGGCAACATGGCTACACCTTC.

In DNA, the CDR3 is TGTGCCACCGGACTAGCGGGGTATGGGGAGCAGTTCTTC. It translates to CATGLAGYGEQFF. The chain combines TRBV2 with TRBJ2-1, with TRBD2 identical over 12 bases. The V gene end was trimmed by 10 bases and the J gene end by 10 bases; junction bases not matched to a gene: 8. Germline loops: CDR1 SNHLY, CDR2 FYNNEI. This CDR3 is built from 13 residues. Combining the CDR3 with reference TRBV2 and TRBJ2-1 gives the whole variable domain EPEVTQTPSHQVTQMGQEVILRCVPISNHLYFYWYRQILGQKVEFLVSFYNNEISEKSEIFDDQFSVERPDGSNFTLKIRSTKLEDSAMYFCATGLAGYGEQFFGPGTRLTVL.

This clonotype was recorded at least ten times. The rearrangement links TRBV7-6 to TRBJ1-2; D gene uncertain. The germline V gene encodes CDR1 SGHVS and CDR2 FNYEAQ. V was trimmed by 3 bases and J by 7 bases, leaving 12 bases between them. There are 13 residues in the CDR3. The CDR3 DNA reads TGTGCCAGCAGCTTGGGAAAGGGTTCTGGCTACACCTTC. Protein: CASSLGKGSGYTF.

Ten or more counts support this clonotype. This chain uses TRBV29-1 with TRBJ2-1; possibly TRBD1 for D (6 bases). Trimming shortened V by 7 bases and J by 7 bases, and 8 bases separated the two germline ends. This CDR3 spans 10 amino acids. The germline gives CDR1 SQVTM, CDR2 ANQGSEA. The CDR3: CSGRGNEQFF. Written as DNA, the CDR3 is TGCAGCGGTAGGGGGAATGAGCAGTTCTTC.

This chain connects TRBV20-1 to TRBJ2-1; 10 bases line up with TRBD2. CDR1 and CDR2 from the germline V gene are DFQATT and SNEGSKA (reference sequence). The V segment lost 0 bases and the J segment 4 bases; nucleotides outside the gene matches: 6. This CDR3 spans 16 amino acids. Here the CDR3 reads CSARDRLAGAYNEQFF. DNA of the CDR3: TGCAGTGCTAGAGATCGGCTAGCGGGGGCGTACAATGAGCAGTTCTTC.

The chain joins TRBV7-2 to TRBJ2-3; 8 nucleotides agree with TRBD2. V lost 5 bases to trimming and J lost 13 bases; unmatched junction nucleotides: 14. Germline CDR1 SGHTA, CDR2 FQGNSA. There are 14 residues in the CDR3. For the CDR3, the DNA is TGTGCCAGCAGCACCGAACCGGGACTAGGCGTCGAGTATTTT. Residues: CASSTEPGLGVEYF. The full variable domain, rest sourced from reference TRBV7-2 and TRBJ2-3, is GAGVSQSPSNKVTEKGKDVELRCDPISGHTALYWYRQSLGQGLEFLIYFQGNSAPDKSGLPSDRFSAERTGGSVSTLTIQRTQQEDSAVYLCASSTEPGLGVEYFGPGTRLTVL.

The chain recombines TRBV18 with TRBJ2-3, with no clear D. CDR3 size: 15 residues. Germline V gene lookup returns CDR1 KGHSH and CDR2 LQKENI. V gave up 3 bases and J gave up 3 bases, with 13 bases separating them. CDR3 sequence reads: CASSPNTLGTDTQYF. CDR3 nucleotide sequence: TGTGCCAGCTCACCGAATACGCTGGGAACAGATACGCAGTATTTT. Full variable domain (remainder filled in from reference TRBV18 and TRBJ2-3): NAGVMQNPRHLVRRRGQEARLRCSPMKGHSHVYWYRQLPEEGLKFMVYLQKENIIDESGMPKERFSAEFPKEGPSILRIQQVVRGDSAAYFCASSPNTLGTDTQYFGPGTRLTVL.

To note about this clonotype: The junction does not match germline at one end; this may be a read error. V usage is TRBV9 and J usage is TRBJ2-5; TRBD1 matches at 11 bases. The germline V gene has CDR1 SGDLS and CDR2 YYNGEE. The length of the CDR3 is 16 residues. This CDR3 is CAGSPHGDRGMETQYF. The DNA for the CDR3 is TGTGCCGGCAGCCCCCATGGGGACAGGGGGATGGAGACCCAGTACTTC. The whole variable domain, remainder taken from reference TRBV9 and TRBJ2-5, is DSGVTQTPKHLITATGQRVTLRCSPRSGDLSVYWYQQSLDQGLQFLIQYYNGEERAKGNILERFSAQQFPDLHSELNLSSLELGDSALYFCAGSPHGDRGMETQYFGPGTRLLVL.

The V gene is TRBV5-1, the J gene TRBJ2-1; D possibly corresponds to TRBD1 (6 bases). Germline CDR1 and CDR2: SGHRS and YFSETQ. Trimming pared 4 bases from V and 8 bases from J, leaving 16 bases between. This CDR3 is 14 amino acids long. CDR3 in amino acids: CASSRNTGQYEQFF. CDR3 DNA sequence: TGCGCCAGCAGCAGAAATACAGGGCAATATGAGCAGTTCTTC.

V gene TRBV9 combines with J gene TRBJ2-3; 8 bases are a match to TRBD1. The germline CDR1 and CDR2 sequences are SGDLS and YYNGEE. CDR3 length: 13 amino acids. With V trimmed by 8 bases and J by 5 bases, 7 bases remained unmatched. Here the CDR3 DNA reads TGTGCCAGTAGAGGACAGGGTCTAGATACGCAGTATTTT. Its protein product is CASRGQGLDTQYF.

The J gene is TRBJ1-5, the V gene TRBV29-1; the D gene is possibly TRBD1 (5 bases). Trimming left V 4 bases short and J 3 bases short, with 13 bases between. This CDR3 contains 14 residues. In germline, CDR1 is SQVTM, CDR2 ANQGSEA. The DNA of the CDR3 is TGCAGCGTTGGAGGAGGGACTGACAATCAGCCCCAGCATTTT. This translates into CSVGGGTDNQPQHF.

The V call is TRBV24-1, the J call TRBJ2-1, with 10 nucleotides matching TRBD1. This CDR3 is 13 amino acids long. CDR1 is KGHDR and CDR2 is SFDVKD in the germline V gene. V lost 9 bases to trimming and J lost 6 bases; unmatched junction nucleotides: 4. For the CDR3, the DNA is TGTGCCACCGGGACAGGGGCAGTCAATGAGCAGTTCTTC. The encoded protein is CATGTGAVNEQFF.

The CDR3, as DNA: TGTGCCAGCAAGCTCCGGGACGAAGAGACCCAGTACTTC. It codes for CASKLRDEETQYF. The chain joins TRBV12-3 or TRBV12-4 to TRBJ2-5; TRBD1 or TRBD2 may be the D gene (5 bases each). Trimming left V 7 bases short and J 3 bases short, with 12 bases between. CDR3 size: 13 residues.

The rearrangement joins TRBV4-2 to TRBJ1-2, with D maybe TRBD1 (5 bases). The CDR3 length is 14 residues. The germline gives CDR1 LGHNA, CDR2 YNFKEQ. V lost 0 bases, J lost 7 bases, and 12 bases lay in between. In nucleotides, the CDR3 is TGTGCCAGCAGCCAAGAGGATTACGGGGGTGGCTACACCTTC. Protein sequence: CASSQEDYGGGYTF.

The CDR3 sequence is CASSQVAGGLGNTEAFF. The CDR3 DNA is TGTGCCAGCAGCCAAGTAGCGGGGGGGCTTGGGAACACTGAAGCTTTCTTT. This chain joins TRBV3-1 and TRBJ1-1; a possible D gene is TRBD1 (6 bases). V lost 1 base and J 1 base, leaving 16 bases between the germline ends. The CDR3 loop spans 17 amino acids. Germline V CDR1 and CDR2: LGHDT, YNNKEL (reference sequence).

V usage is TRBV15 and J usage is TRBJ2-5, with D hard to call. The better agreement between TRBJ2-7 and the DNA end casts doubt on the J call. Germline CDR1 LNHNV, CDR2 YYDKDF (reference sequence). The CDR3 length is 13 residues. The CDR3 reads CATSNLLGYEQYF. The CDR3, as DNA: TGTGCCACCAGCAACCTACTTGGGTACGAGCAGTACTTC.

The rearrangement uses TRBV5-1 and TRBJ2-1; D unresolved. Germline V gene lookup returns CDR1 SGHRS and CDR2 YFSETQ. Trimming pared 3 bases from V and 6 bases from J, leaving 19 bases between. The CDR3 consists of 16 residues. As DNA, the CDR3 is TGCGCCAGCAGCTGGTTTGTGACACCGACGGGCAATGAGCAGTTCTTC. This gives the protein CASSWFVTPTGNEQFF.

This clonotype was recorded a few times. The chain's CDR3 is CASSFIGVGTDTQYF. CDR3 DNA sequence: TGTGCCAGCAGCTTTATAGGGGTGGGCACAGATACGCAGTATTTT. The chain joins TRBV11-2 to TRBJ2-3; a weak D match, TRBD1 (5 bases). Germline values: CDR1 SGHAT, CDR2 FQNNGV. The CDR3 loop spans 15 amino acids. V shed 3 bases and J shed 1 base, with 11 bases lying between them.

In DNA, the CDR3 is TGCAGTGTCGAGCGGGACTACGAGCAGTACTTC. It encodes CSVERDYEQYF. The gene calls are TRBV20-1 and TRBJ2-7, with 7 bases lining up with TRBD2. Germline lookup yields CDR1 DFQATT and CDR2 SNEGSKA (reference sequence). The CDR3 contains 11 residues. J lost 3 bases, V lost 7 bases, and 3 bases had no gene match.

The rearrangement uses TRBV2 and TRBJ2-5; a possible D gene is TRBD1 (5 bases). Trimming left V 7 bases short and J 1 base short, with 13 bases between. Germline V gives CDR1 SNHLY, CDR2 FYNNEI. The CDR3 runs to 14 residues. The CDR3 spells CASKKADSQETQYF. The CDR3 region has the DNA TGTGCCAGCAAGAAGGCCGACAGCCAAGAGACCCAGTACTTC.

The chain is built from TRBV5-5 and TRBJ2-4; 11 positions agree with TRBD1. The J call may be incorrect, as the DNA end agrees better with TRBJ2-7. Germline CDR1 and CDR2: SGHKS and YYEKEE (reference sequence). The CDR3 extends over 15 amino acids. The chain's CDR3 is CASSPKGQGVYEQYF. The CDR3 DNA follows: TGTGCCAGCAGCCCCAAGGGACAGGGGGTCTACGAGCAGTACTTC.

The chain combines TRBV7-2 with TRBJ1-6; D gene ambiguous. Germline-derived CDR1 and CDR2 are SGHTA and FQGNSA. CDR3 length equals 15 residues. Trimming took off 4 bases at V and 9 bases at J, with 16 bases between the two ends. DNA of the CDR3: TGTGCCAGCAGCTCCTCGGCTGTGGGGATTTCACCCCTCCACTTT. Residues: CASSSSAVGISPLHF.

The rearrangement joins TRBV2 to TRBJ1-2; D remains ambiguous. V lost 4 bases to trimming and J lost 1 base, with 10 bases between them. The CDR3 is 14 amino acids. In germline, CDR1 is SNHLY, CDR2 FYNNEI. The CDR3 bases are TGTGCCAGCAGTGTCACGGACGGTAACTATGGCTACACCTTC. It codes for CASSVTDGNYGYTF.

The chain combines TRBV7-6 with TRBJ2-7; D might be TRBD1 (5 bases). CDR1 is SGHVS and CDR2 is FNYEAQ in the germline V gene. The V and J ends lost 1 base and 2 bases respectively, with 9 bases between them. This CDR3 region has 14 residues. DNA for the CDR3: TGTGCCAGCAGCTTAGAAAAGGGGACCTACGAGCAGTACTTC. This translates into CASSLEKGTYEQYF.

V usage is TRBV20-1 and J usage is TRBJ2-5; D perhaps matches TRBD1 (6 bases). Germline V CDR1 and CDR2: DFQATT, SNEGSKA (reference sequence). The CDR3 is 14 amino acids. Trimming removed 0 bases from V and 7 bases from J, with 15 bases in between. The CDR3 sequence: CSARDATGVGTQYF. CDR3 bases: TGCAGTGCTAGAGATGCGACAGGAGTGGGGACCCAGTACTTC.